The 32 T cell receptor beta chains reported below all come from one sample, sequenced in a study of PD-1 blockade in classical Hodgkin lymphoma. Time point of the sample: cycle 4 day 1 (C4D1), after around six weeks of nivolumab. Every one of the patients relapsed after autologous stem cell transplantation (brentuximab vedotin exposure was variable). Purified CD4+ T cells were obtained from thawed PBMCs through magnetic negative selection. Profiling relied on immunoSEQ multiplex PCR, and the TCRdb table lists in-frame clones only, not all of them. Of about 30,000 clones listed, around 87% are singletons. Material: CD4+ T cells from blood, obtained before the fourth cycle of nivolumab. These TCRs come from a human donor with classical Hodgkin lymphoma.

The genes are TRBV7-2 and TRBJ2-5; D gene ambiguous. The CDR3 totals 16 residues. The V gene's germline CDR1 is SGHTA and CDR2 FQGNSA. Trimming pared 5 bases from V and 0 bases from J, leaving 16 bases between. CDR3 bases: TGTGCCAGCAGCCCCCAAGTTGGATGGAACCAAGAGACCCAGTACTTC. Translating gives CASSPQVGWNQETQYF. The full variable domain, in which reference TRBV7-2 and TRBJ2-5 provide the parts outside the CDR3, is GAGVSQSPSNKVTEKGKDVELRCDPISGHTALYWYRQSLGQGLEFLIYFQGNSAPDKSGLPSDRFSAERTGGSVSTLTIQRTQQEDSAVYLCASSPQVGWNQETQYFGPGTRLLVL.

The chain recombines TRBV10-3 with TRBJ2-5; D perhaps matches TRBD2 (6 bases). Trimming stripped 11 bases from V and 0 bases from J, with 10 bases between. The CDR3 is 12 residues long. Germline V gives CDR1 ENHRY, CDR2 SYGVKD. The CDR3 nucleotides read TGTGCCGTCCGGGACTACCAAGAGACCCAGTACTTC. Translation: CAVRDYQETQYF.

The V call is TRBV5-6, the J call TRBJ2-7; D remains unclear. Germline CDR1 reads SGHDT; CDR2 reads YYEEEE. Trimming shortened V by 3 bases and J by 6 bases, and 19 bases separated the two germline ends. There are 15 residues in the CDR3. CDR3 bases: TGTGCCAGCAGCTCATACGTGGGAACATTATCCGAGCAGTACTTC. This gives the protein CASSSYVGTLSEQYF.

Only a few counts were recorded for this clone. Written as DNA, the CDR3 is TGTGCCAGTAGTATCGACAGGGGTGCCTACGAGCAGTACTTC. Translating gives CASSIDRGAYEQYF. V and J are TRBV19 and TRBJ2-7; 8 nucleotides line up with TRBD1. This CDR3 contains 14 residues. The junction had 3 bases not matched to a gene; V was cut back by 3 bases and J by 2 bases. Per the germline V gene, CDR1 is LNHDA and CDR2 is SQIVND (reference sequence).

The chain couples TRBV19 to TRBJ2-2; possible D gene TRBD2, 6 bases. This CDR3 contains 15 residues. V was pared by 4 bases and J by 6 bases, with 15 bases between. Germline assignment: CDR1 LNHDA and CDR2 SQIVND (reference sequence). CDR3 in amino acids: CASSRAGLMAGELFF. The CDR3 DNA reads as TGTGCCAGTAGTAGGGCGGGGCTGATGGCCGGGGAGCTGTTTTTT. Full variable domain (outside the CDR3, taken from reference TRBV19 and TRBJ2-2): DGGITQSPKYLFRKEGQNVTLSCEQNLNHDAMYWYRQDPGQGLRLIYYSQIVNDFQKGDIAEGYSVSREKKESFPLTVTSAQKNPTAFYLCASSRAGLMAGELFFGEGSRLTVL.

This clone was counted once. This CDR3 reads CASSRSPPGGGGNTEAFF. The CDR3 DNA follows: TGCGCCAGCAGCCGATCGCCCCCCGGGGGAGGGGGGAACACTGAAGCTTTCTTT. The chain combines TRBV5-1 with TRBJ1-1; TRBD1 is a possible D gene (6 bases). This CDR3 contains 18 residues. The germline V and J ends were trimmed by 4 bases and 1 base, with 23 bases remaining between them. Germline V gene sequence: CDR1 SGHRS, CDR2 YFSETQ.

The chain carries TRBV2 and TRBJ2-2, with a weak D call TRBD1 (5 bases). The CDR3 length is 16 residues. V was shortened by 7 bases and J by 6 bases, with 21 bases between the two germline ends. Germline CDR1 is SNHLY and CDR2 is FYNNEI. The CDR3 region has the DNA TGTGCCAGCATGACTGGGCAGGGTCTGGGCGCCGGGGAGCTGTTTTTT. Encoded protein: CASMTGQGLGAGELFF.

This chain links TRBV10-2 with TRBJ2-2; D perhaps matches TRBD2 (5 bases). Trimming removed 2 bases at V and 4 bases at J, with 5 bases between. CDR3 length: 13 residues. CDR1 is WSHSY, CDR2 SAAADI, per germline. CDR3 nucleotide sequence: TGCGCCAGCAGTGAGGAGGGCACCGGGGAGCTGTTTTTT. Its translation is CASSEEGTGELFF.

J is TRBJ1-1 and V is TRBV19; D gene ambiguous. This CDR3 comprises 13 residues. The V end was cut by 0 bases, the J end by 3 bases, with 5 bases between. Germline-derived CDR1 and CDR2 are LNHDA and SQIVND (reference sequence). The CDR3 protein is CASSIDRDTEAFF. The CDR3 DNA follows: TGTGCCAGTAGTATAGACCGGGACACTGAAGCTTTCTTT.

V and J are TRBV25-1 and TRBJ2-5, with D perhaps matching TRBD2 (6 bases). This CDR3 comprises 16 residues. The germline V gene encodes CDR1 MGHDK and CDR2 SYGVNS. The ends were cut back, 3 bases at V and 5 bases at J, with 19 bases in the middle. Written as DNA, the CDR3 is TGTGCCAGCAGTGATAACCTACTAGCCCTGGGGGAGACCCAGTACTTC. This gives the protein CASSDNLLALGETQYF.

This clone was recorded only once. This chain joins TRBV15 and TRBJ2-3; 9 nucleotides match TRBD1. Germline V gene sequence: CDR1 LNHNV, CDR2 YYDKDF (reference sequence). The CDR3 has 15 amino acids. Trimming cost V 0 bases and J 6 bases; bases outside gene matches: 4. CDR3 in amino acids: CATSRDGTGKDTQYF. CDR3 DNA sequence: TGTGCCACCAGCAGAGATGGGACAGGGAAGGATACGCAGTATTTT.

The gene calls are TRBV6-1 and TRBJ1-1; D unclear. V was cut by 6 bases and J by 2 bases, with 13 bases left in between. CDR1 and CDR2 from the germline V gene are MNHNS and SASEGT. The CDR3 has 14 residues. The CDR3 sequence: CASRPGSPNTEAFF. The CDR3 coding sequence is TGTGCCAGCAGGCCGGGGAGCCCTAACACTGAAGCTTTCTTT.

The CDR3 protein is CSVTEPGANVLTF. CDR3 DNA: TGCAGCGTCACAGAGCCTGGGGCCAACGTCCTGACTTTC. The chain has TRBV29-1 and TRBJ2-6; D gene unclear. The germline CDR1 and CDR2 sequences are SQVTM and ANQGSEA. The CDR3 totals 13 residues. The V gene lost 6 bases and the J gene lost 2 bases, with 8 bases spanning the gap.

The chain joins TRBV10-3 to TRBJ2-1; TRBD2 is a possible D gene (7 bases). Trimming removed 9 bases from V and 0 bases from J, with 15 bases in between. CDR1 and CDR2 (germline): ENHRY, SYGVKD. CDR3 length equals 15 residues. The CDR3 is CAMGGAESSYNEQFF. The CDR3 DNA is TGTGCCATGGGGGGGGCGGAAAGCTCCTACAATGAGCAGTTCTTC.

The chain carries TRBV7-8 and TRBJ2-2; 7 nucleotides line up with TRBD2. J gave up 11 bases and V 1 base, and 7 bases lay outside the gene matches. This CDR3 spans 14 amino acids. Germline CDR1 is SGHVS and CDR2 is FQNEAQ. CDR3 sequence reads: CASSLVREFRELFF. The CDR3 DNA reads as TGTGCCAGCAGCTTAGTGCGGGAGTTTAGAGAGCTGTTTTTT.

This sequence joins TRBV5-1 and TRBJ2-5, with TRBD2 matching 9 bases. The CDR3 totals 16 residues. Trimming at V came to 1 base and at J to 5 bases, leaving 9 bases not matched to a gene. From germline, CDR1 is SGHRS and CDR2 YFSETQ. The CDR3 loop is CASSLRLADRRETQYF. The CDR3, as DNA: TGCGCCAGCAGCTTGCGACTAGCGGATCGGAGGGAGACCCAGTACTTC.

The chain links TRBV15 to TRBJ2-5; D not certain. This CDR3 spans 13 amino acids. V was clipped by 1 base and J by 3 bases, with 6 bases between them. The V gene's germline CDR1 is LNHNV and CDR2 YYDKDF (reference sequence). Here the CDR3 DNA reads TGTGCCACCAGCAGAGGGACGGAAGAGACCCAGTACTTC. Translating gives CATSRGTEETQYF.

The chain has TRBV6-1 and TRBJ1-3; D not certain. The CDR3 consists of 12 residues. The V end was cut by 3 bases, the J end by 4 bases, with 4 bases between. CDR1 is MNHNS and CDR2 is SASEGT in the germline V gene. CDR3 sequence reads: CASSEGGNTIYF. In nucleotides, the CDR3 is TGTGCCAGCAGTGAGGGAGGAAACACCATATATTTT.

The chain combines TRBV7-9 with TRBJ2-7; TRBD1 or TRBD2 may be the D gene (5 bases each). CDR3 length: 12 residues. CDR1 is SEHNR, CDR2 FQNEAQ, per germline (reference sequence). V was trimmed by 2 bases and J by 4 bases, leaving 6 bases between them. For the CDR3, the DNA is TGTGCCAGCAGCTTATGGGGGTACGAGCAGTACTTC. This encodes CASSLWGYEQYF.

The V gene is TRBV1, the J gene TRBJ2-5; the table's TRBD1 call for D was not verified on the DNA. TRBV1 is an annotated pseudogene. This CDR3 has 15 amino acids. The CDR3 loop is CTSSQANTYQETQYF. The CDR3 coding sequence is TGCACCAGCAGCCAAGCCAACACCTACCAAGAGACCCAGTACTTC.

The chain has TRBV29-1 and TRBJ1-4; 8 bases align to TRBD1. This CDR3 has 14 amino acids. Germline CDR1 is SQVTM and CDR2 is ANQGSEA. J was trimmed by 0 bases and V by 4 bases; bases with no gene match: 1. Written as DNA, the CDR3 is TGCAGCGTTGCAGGGGGCACAACTAATGAAAAACTGTTTTTT. Protein product: CSVAGGTTNEKLFF.

The CDR3 nucleotides are TGCAGCGTCGCCTCCGGGCGGGATCAGCCCCAGCATTTT. Translated: CSVASGRDQPQHF. V is TRBV29-1 and J is TRBJ1-5; no reliable D call. Trimming took off 6 bases at V and 5 bases at J, with 14 bases between the two ends. CDR1 SQVTM and CDR2 ANQGSEA come from the germline V gene. This CDR3 has 13 residues.

Only a few counts were recorded for this clone. This chain uses TRBV6-5 with TRBJ1-6; the D is unclear. CDR3 size: 14 residues. Germline V gene sequence: CDR1 MNHEY, CDR2 SVGAGI. V lost 6 bases and J lost 8, with 14 bases in between. CDR3 amino acids: CASSRTYGDSPLHF. The CDR3 bases are TGTGCCAGCAGCCGAACGTACGGCGATTCACCCCTCCACTTT.

This clone occurred a few times. The J gene is TRBJ2-3, the V gene TRBV5-8, with 9 nucleotides matching TRBD1. J lost 0 bases, V lost 5 bases, and 10 bases had no gene match. Germline V gives CDR1 SGHTS, CDR2 YDEGEE. The CDR3 has 17 amino acids. DNA of the CDR3: TGTGCCAGCAGTGCGAACAGGGGGCTTGCTAGCACAGATACGCAGTATTTT. Its translation: CASSANRGLASTDTQYF.

This clone was observed a single time. The rearrangement uses TRBV20-1 and TRBJ2-7; D gene unclear. The CDR3 covers 10 residues. The germline gives CDR1 DFQATT, CDR2 SNEGSKA (reference sequence). V was pared by 3 bases and J by 5 bases, with 5 bases between. The CDR3 is CSASWDEQYF. The CDR3 DNA reads TGCAGTGCTAGTTGGGACGAGCAGTACTTC.

The J gene is TRBJ1-6, the V gene TRBV28; D gene unclear. In germline, CDR1 is MDHEN, CDR2 SYDVKM. The V end lost 8 bases, the J end lost 7 bases, and 15 bases lay between the germline ends. The length of the CDR3 is 14 residues. The CDR3 DNA reads TGTGCCAGCCAGCTTGGGAGAGGGAATTCACCCCTCCACTTT. This encodes CASQLGRGNSPLHF.

Only one count was recorded for this clone. The chain employs TRBV7-2 and TRBJ2-2, with a weak D call TRBD2 (6 bases). This CDR3 spans 15 amino acids. Germline V lookup: CDR1 SGHTA, CDR2 FQGNSA. With 6 bases removed from V and 1 base from J, the gap between germline ends came to 12 bases. CDR3 sequence: CASRRPGLNTGELFF. CDR3 DNA sequence: TGTGCCAGCAGAAGACCGGGACTGAACACCGGGGAGCTGTTTTTT. Variable domain in full (rest from reference TRBV7-2 and TRBJ2-2): GAGVSQSPSNKVTEKGKDVELRCDPISGHTALYWYRQSLGQGLEFLIYFQGNSAPDKSGLPSDRFSAERTGGSVSTLTIQRTQQEDSAVYLCASRRPGLNTGELFFGEGSRLTVL.

The chain uses TRBV7-9 and TRBJ1-5; TRBD1 matches 7 bases. The CDR3 covers 17 residues. The germline gives CDR1 SEHNR, CDR2 FQNEAQ (reference sequence). V was clipped by 5 bases and J by 0 bases; unmatched bases: 10. The CDR3 coding sequence is TGTGCCAGCAGCCAAGCCAGGACAGGCTATAGCAATCAGCCCCAGCATTTT. As protein: CASSQARTGYSNQPQHF.

The chain links TRBV19 to TRBJ2-7; the match to TRBD1 covers 7 bases. The trim removed 3 bases at V and 2 bases at J, leaving 7 bases unmatched. This CDR3 comprises 15 residues. Germline-derived CDR1 and CDR2 are LNHDA and SQIVND (reference sequence). CDR3 residues: CASSIGQGVTYEQYF. For the CDR3, the DNA is TGTGCCAGTAGTATTGGTCAGGGGGTTACCTACGAGCAGTACTTC.

The chain has TRBV7-2 and TRBJ2-7, with TRBD2 identical over 8 bases. CDR1 and CDR2 from the germline V gene are SGHTA and FQGNSA. The CDR3 runs 14 residues. The trim removed 4 bases at V and 2 bases at J, leaving 4 bases unmatched. The CDR3, as DNA: TGTGCCAGCAGCTCCGGACTAGCCGCCTACGAGCAGTACTTC. This translates into CASSSGLAAYEQYF. Supplemented by reference TRBV7-2 and TRBJ2-7, the full variable domain reads GAGVSQSPSNKVTEKGKDVELRCDPISGHTALYWYRQSLGQGLEFLIYFQGNSAPDKSGLPSDRFSAERTGGSVSTLTIQRTQQEDSAVYLCASSSGLAAYEQYFGPGTRLTVT.

The chain combines TRBV5-6 with TRBJ2-7, with D possibly called TRBD1 or TRBD2 (6 bases each). Germline V CDR1 and CDR2: SGHDT, YYEEEE. Between the trimmed V and J ends, which lost 5 bases and 5 bases, there was a span of 14 bases. This CDR3 is 13 amino acids long. This CDR3 is CASSVYGGHEQYF. CDR3 bases: TGTGCCAGCAGTGTATACGGGGGCCACGAGCAGTACTTC.

This sequence joins TRBV5-4 and TRBJ2-1; the D call may be TRBD1 or TRBD2 (5 bases each). V lost 1 base to trimming and J lost 6 bases, with 8 bases between them. This CDR3 has 13 amino acids. The germline gives CDR1 SGHNT, CDR2 YYREEE (reference sequence). DNA for the CDR3: TGTGCCAGCAGCTTGTGGGGGTCCAATGAGCAGTTCTTC. Translated, it gives CASSLWGSNEQFF.